Each of the 5 T cell receptor beta chains below was sequenced from the same sample in a study of shared clonotypes between healthy human individuals. The repertoire was sequenced with immunoSEQ multiplex PCR; TCRdb's copy has only in-frame clones and lacks some. The sample includes about 1 million clones, 75% of them seen just once. Sequenced sample: memory CD4+ T cells sorted from blood. Subset: CD45RA-negative fraction. These receptors came from a man in his late teens or twenties in good health.

This clone was counted a few times. CDR3 sequence reads: CASSYWTSGRRDTQYF. CDR3 coding DNA: TGTGCCAGCAGTTACTGGACTAGCGGGAGAAGAGATACGCAGTATTTT. The V and J genes are TRBV6-5 and TRBJ2-3; 13 nucleotides agree with TRBD2. Germline CDR1 and CDR2: MNHEY and SVGAGI. CDR3 length: 16 residues. The J segment lost 5 bases and the V segment lost 1 base, leaving 3 bases of the junction unmatched.

This clone was observed a handful of times. This same CDR3 is encoded by further DNA sequences in the sample. The chain has TRBV29-1 and TRBJ2-2, with 7 bases lining up with TRBD1. The CDR3 is made up of 13 amino acids. V trimming: 8 bases; J trimming: 2 bases; junction bases outside the gene matches: 5. In germline, CDR1 is SQVTM, CDR2 ANQGSEA. The CDR3 region is CSTRDSNTGELFF. The CDR3 nucleotides are TGCAGCACCCGGGACAGTAACACCGGGGAGCTGTTTTTT.

The genes are TRBV2 and TRBJ1-2; D is possibly TRBD1 (5 bases). Germline V gives CDR1 SNHLY, CDR2 FYNNEI. The germline V and J ends were trimmed by 5 bases and 3 bases, with 19 bases remaining between them. This CDR3 has 16 amino acids. CDR3 loop: CASSWGRTAKDYGYTF. As DNA, the CDR3 is TGTGCCAGCAGTTGGGGACGGACCGCCAAAGACTATGGCTACACCTTC.

The chain uses TRBV7-9 and TRBJ1-1; a weak D match, TRBD1 (6 bases). V lost 2 bases and J lost 5, with 9 bases in between. The CDR3 is 13 amino acids. Looked up from germline, CDR1 is SEHNR and CDR2 is FQNEAQ (reference sequence). The CDR3 spells CASSLRGATEAFF. The DNA of the CDR3 is TGTGCCAGCAGCTTACGGGGGGCGACTGAAGCTTTCTTT.

The V gene is TRBV6-1, the J gene TRBJ1-5; possible D gene TRBD1, 5 bases. V was trimmed by 3 bases and J by 6 bases, leaving 9 bases between them. The germline V gene has CDR1 MNHNS and CDR2 SASEGT. The CDR3 covers 13 residues. The CDR3 DNA follows: TGTGCCAGCAGTGATTTTAGGGGTCAGCCCCAGCATTTT. It specifies CASSDFRGQPQHF.